The 4 T cell receptor beta chains below come from one sample, sequenced in a study of identical twins. One entry per CDR3 protein, called by TCRdb with MiXCR from the 5' RACE reads. The table has about 530,000 distinct CDR3 sequences, about 22% seen once. The sample also formed part of further work on yellow fever vaccine responses in identical twins.

Sequencing input: CD4+ T cells sorted from blood. The origin of the receptors is a woman aged 18-29 years in good health.

The J gene is TRBJ2-1, the V gene TRBV5-1; 7 bases line up with TRBD2. Germline-derived CDR1 and CDR2 are SGHRS and YFSETQ. The CDR3 sequence is 14 residues long. The J segment lost 7 bases and the V segment lost 0 bases, leaving 4 bases of the junction unmatched. CDR3: CASSLGGGWNEQFF. In DNA, the CDR3 is TGCGCCAGCAGCTTGGGGGGGGGTTGGAATGAGCAGTTCTTC.

The V call is TRBV27, the J call TRBJ2-7; TRBD1 might be the D (6 bases). The CDR3 spans 14 residues. Germline lookup yields CDR1 MNHEY and CDR2 SMNVEV (reference sequence). Trimming left V 6 bases short and J 3 bases short, with 15 bases between. CDR3 DNA: TGTGCCAGCAGAAAGGAGACAGGATTCTACGAGCAGTACTTC. This codes for CASRKETGFYEQYF.

The V gene is TRBV25-1, the J gene TRBJ1-1; unclear D gene. CDR1 is MGHDK, CDR2 SYGVNS, per germline. The V and J ends lost 4 bases and 0 bases respectively, with 6 bases between them. The CDR3 contains 13 residues. CDR3 in amino acids: CASSVLLNTEAFF. CDR3 DNA: TGTGCCAGCAGTGTTTTGCTGAACACTGAAGCTTTCTTT.

This clonotype was counted between two and nine times. J is TRBJ2-2 and V is TRBV7-3, with 9 bases that match TRBD2. CDR1 and CDR2 (germline): SGHTA, FQGTGA. This CDR3 is 17 amino acids long. The V and J ends lost 1 base and 4 bases, in that order; junction bases with no gene match: 7. CDR3: CASSLKGREGVTGELFF. The CDR3 DNA is TGTGCCAGCAGCTTAAAAGGGCGGGAGGGCGTCACCGGGGAGCTGTTTTTT.